The 10 T cell receptor beta chains presented below share a single source sample, sequenced in a study of T cell clonotyping in hematopoietic cell transplantation. Sequenced by immunoSEQ multiplex PCR; TCRdb stores in-frame clones only, minus some. The sample carries over 8,000 clones, 75% to 80% recorded once. Specimen: peripheral blood mononuclear cells, collected 180 days after allogeneic stem cell transplant. The receptors were sampled from a female patient aged 50-59 years who had an allogeneic stem cell transplant from a related donor, so the T cells may come from the graft donor. Some clones in this sample may be carry-over from other donors' samples.

The rearrangement joins TRBV15 to TRBJ2-7; D gene uncertain. The germline gives CDR1 LNHNV, CDR2 YYDKDF (reference sequence). V was clipped by 1 base and J by 4 bases, with 5 bases between them. There are 12 residues in the CDR3. CDR3 sequence: CATSRGDYEQYF. The CDR3, as DNA: TGTGCCACCAGCAGAGGGGATTACGAGCAGTACTTC.

The DNA of the CDR3 is TGTGCCTGGAGCGCTTCTTGGGGGTTGGGGGATGAGCAGTTCTTC. Translating it yields CAWSASWGLGDEQFF. This chain links TRBV30 with TRBJ2-1; tentatively, D is TRBD1 or TRBD2 (5 bases each). Trimming cost V 3 bases and J 8 bases, with 20 bases left between them. The CDR3 has 15 residues. CDR1 is GTSNPN, CDR2 SVGIG, per germline (reference sequence).

The CDR3 region is CASSTGNQPQHF. The CDR3 DNA reads TGTGCCAGCAGTACAGGGAATCAGCCCCAGCATTTT. V is TRBV6-5 and J is TRBJ1-5; perhaps TRBD1 as D (6 bases). The V gene's germline CDR1 is MNHEY and CDR2 SVGAGI. The V and J ends lost 5 bases and 4 bases respectively, with 6 bases between them. CDR3 length equals 12 residues.

The chain uses TRBV30 and TRBJ1-3; a weak D match, TRBD1 (6 bases). The germline V gene encodes CDR1 GTSNPN and CDR2 SVGIG (reference sequence). V was shortened by 4 bases and J by 2 bases, with 15 bases between the two germline ends. The CDR3 is 15 amino acids. Here the CDR3 reads CAWTGTGLAGNTIYF. DNA for the CDR3: TGTGCCTGGACCGGAACAGGGCTCGCTGGAAACACCATATATTTT.

The rearrangement uses TRBV2 and TRBJ1-1; no definite D call. V was trimmed by 2 bases and J by 1 base, leaving 11 bases between them. The CDR3 covers 15 residues. Looked up from germline, CDR1 is SNHLY and CDR2 is FYNNEI. This CDR3 is CASSEWANGNTEAFF. In nucleotides, the CDR3 is TGTGCCAGCAGTGAATGGGCCAACGGGAACACTGAAGCTTTCTTT.

The chain carries TRBV9 and TRBJ2-1; D is ambiguous. The CDR3 is 16 residues long. Germline CDR1 is SGDLS and CDR2 is YYNGEE. V was pared by 3 bases and J by 5 bases, with 18 bases between. CDR3 residues: CASSERWVAVNNEQFF. CDR3 in DNA: TGTGCCAGCAGCGAAAGATGGGTAGCAGTCAACAATGAGCAGTTCTTC. The variable domain in full, with the rest retrieved from reference TRBV9 and TRBJ2-1, is DSGVTQTPKHLITATGQRVTLRCSPRSGDLSVYWYQQSLDQGLQFLIQYYNGEERAKGNILERFSAQQFPDLHSELNLSSLELGDSALYFCASSERWVAVNNEQFFGPGTRLTVL.

This sequence joins TRBV2 and TRBJ1-1, with 8 bases aligning to TRBD1. This CDR3 is 13 amino acids long. Germline V gene lookup returns CDR1 SNHLY and CDR2 FYNNEI. V was clipped by 8 bases and J by 6 bases; unmatched bases: 8. In DNA, the CDR3 is TGTGCCAGCCCGGACAGGGTTTTCTCTGAAGCTTTCTTT. Protein: CASPDRVFSEAFF.

The V gene is TRBV7-2, the J gene TRBJ1-1, with no clear D. Germline V gene data show CDR1 as SGHTA and CDR2 as FQGNSA. The CDR3 is made up of 14 amino acids. Deletions cut 2 bases from V and 1 base from J, with 8 bases between. CDR3 region: CASSLLGPNTEAFF. The CDR3 DNA follows: TGTGCCAGCAGCTTACTAGGACCGAACACTGAAGCTTTCTTT.

The chain is built from TRBV28 and TRBJ1-4; D call uncertain. Germline V lookup: CDR1 MDHEN, CDR2 SYDVKM. This CDR3 contains 14 residues. Deletions cut 4 bases from V and 2 bases from J, with 8 bases between. The CDR3: CASSWAATNEKLFF. Here the CDR3 DNA reads TGTGCCAGCAGTTGGGCAGCGACTAATGAAAAACTGTTTTTT.

This chain joins TRBV7-8 and TRBJ2-7; 8 bases are a match to TRBD1. CDR1 is SGHVS and CDR2 is FQNEAQ in the germline V gene. After removal of 4 bases from V and 6 bases from J, the junction contained 5 bases not matched to a gene. The CDR3 totals 13 residues. CDR3 amino acids: CASSSGQGSEQYF. DNA for the CDR3: TGTGCCAGCAGCTCCGGACAGGGATCCGAGCAGTACTTC.